This TCR beta chain came from a study of blood T cell repertoires in COVID-19. The overall study: The United States, Italy and Spain provided the acute and convalescent COVID-19 samples. T cells, B-cell-depleted T cells, or PBMCs provided the cDNA or gDNA that served as material.

In germline, CDR1 is SGHTA, CDR2 FQGNSA. V was cut by 5 bases and J by 6 bases, with 11 bases left in between. The CDR3 is 12 residues long. As handled by the study authors: Reference gene primer amplification gave nucleated cell count estimates. This table comes from immunoSEQ multiplex PCR, and its TCRdb copy is limited to in-frame clones, with some not included. Clonal size and the V and J genes are those of that table, whereas D and trimming came from the DNA. The data hold approximately 75,000 clones, with less than 85% observed a single time. The receptor was derived from a human donor with acute or convalescent COVID-19. The donor label of this sample is uncertain. The material sequenced was peripheral blood. The rearrangement links TRBV7-2 to TRBJ2-7; TRBD2 is a possible D gene (6 bases). DNA of the CDR3: TGTGCCAGCAGCAAGTCGGGGGTCGAGCAGTACTTC. Translation gives CASSKSGVEQYF. The complete variable domain, with remaining parts taken from reference TRBV7-2 and TRBJ2-7, reads GAGVSQSPSNKVTEKGKDVELRCDPISGHTALYWYRQSLGQGLEFLIYFQGNSAPDKSGLPSDRFSAERTGGSVSTLTIQRTQQEDSAVYLCASSKSGVEQYFGPGTRLTVT.